The T cell receptor beta chain described here comes from a study of response to subunit inactivated influenza vaccine. CDR3 length: 16 residues. Unmatched junction bases numbered 15, after V lost 8 bases and J lost 6 bases. Germline V gene sequence: CDR1 SNHLY, CDR2 FYNNEI. TCRdb passed the RT-PCR reads through MiXCR, listing each CDR3 protein once. The sample consists of about 650,000 distinct CDR3 sequences, 12% to 15% of them appearing once. The study's findings and limits: A suggestion made by the authors is that each seasonal influenza vaccination recruits few new T cells.

Concerning this clonotype: What it recognizes is unknown.

Sample: PBMCs from blood, taken about 14 days before vaccination. This TCR derives from a man aged 50 to 60 who received an inactivated influenza vaccine. The chain links TRBV2 to TRBJ2-2, with 7 nucleotides matching TRBD1. The CDR3 sequence is CASLKLDRAKSGELFF. The CDR3 DNA is TGTGCCAGCCTGAAGTTAGACAGGGCAAAGTCCGGGGAGCTGTTTTTT.